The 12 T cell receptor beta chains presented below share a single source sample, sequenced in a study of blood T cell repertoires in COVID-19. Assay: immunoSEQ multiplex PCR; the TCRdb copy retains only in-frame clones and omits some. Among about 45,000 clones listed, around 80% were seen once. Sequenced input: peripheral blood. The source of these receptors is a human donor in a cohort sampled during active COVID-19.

Here the CDR3 DNA reads TGTGCCAGCAGTGCCCCGGGGGGGACTAGCGGGAAAGCTACGCAGTATTTT. Translating it yields CASSAPGGTSGKATQYF. The chain uses TRBV6-1 and TRBJ2-3; 13 nucleotides match TRBD2. The V gene end was trimmed by 4 bases and the J gene end by 8 bases; junction bases not matched to a gene: 12. CDR3 length equals 17 residues. From germline, CDR1 is MNHNS and CDR2 SASEGT.

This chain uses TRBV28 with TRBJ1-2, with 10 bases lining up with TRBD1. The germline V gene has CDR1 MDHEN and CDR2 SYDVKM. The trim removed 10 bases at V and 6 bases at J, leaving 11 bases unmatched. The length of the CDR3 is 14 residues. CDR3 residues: CATLRDRGGDGYTF. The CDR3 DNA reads TGTGCCACCCTCCGGGACAGGGGAGGAGATGGCTACACCTTC.

Written as DNA, the CDR3 is TGTGCCAGCAGTACACCAAACACCGGGGAGCTGTTTTTT. It is translated as CASSTPNTGELFF. The rearrangement joins TRBV6-2 or TRBV6-3 to TRBJ2-2; D remains ambiguous. CDR3 length equals 13 residues. Trimming stripped 5 bases from V and 2 bases from J, with 6 bases between. Germline V lookup: CDR1 MNHEY, CDR2 SVGEGT.

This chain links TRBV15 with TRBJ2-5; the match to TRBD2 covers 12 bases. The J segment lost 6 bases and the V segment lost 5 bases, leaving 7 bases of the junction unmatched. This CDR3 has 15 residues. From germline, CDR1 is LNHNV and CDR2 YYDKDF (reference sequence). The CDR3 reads CATSELAGGRQTQYF. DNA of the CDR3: TGTGCCACCAGCGAGCTAGCGGGAGGGCGTCAGACCCAGTACTTC.

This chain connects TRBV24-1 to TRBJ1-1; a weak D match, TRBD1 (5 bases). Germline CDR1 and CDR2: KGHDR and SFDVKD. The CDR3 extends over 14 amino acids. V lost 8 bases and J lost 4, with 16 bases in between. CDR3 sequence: CATTRGGESTEAFF. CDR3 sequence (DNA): TGTGCCACCACGCGTGGGGGGGAGAGCACTGAAGCTTTCTTT.

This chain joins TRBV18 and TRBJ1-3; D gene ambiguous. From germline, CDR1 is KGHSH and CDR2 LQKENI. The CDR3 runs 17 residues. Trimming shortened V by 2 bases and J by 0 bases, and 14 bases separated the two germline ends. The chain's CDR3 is CASSPGLTGFSGNTIYF. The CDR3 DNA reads TGTGCCAGCTCACCAGGCCTTACCGGGTTCTCTGGAAACACCATATATTTT.

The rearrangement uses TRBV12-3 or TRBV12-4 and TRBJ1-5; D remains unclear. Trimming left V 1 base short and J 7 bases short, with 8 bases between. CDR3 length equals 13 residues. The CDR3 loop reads CASSLEGEQPQHF. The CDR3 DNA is TGTGCCAGCAGTTTAGAGGGAGAGCAGCCCCAGCATTTT.

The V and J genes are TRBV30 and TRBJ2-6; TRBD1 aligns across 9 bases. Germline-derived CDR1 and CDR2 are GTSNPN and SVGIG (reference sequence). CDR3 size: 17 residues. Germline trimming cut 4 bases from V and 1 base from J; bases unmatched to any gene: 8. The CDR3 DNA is TGTGCCTGGAACGCCGACAGGGGGGAATCTGGGGCCAACGTCCTGACTTTC. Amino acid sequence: CAWNADRGESGANVLTF.

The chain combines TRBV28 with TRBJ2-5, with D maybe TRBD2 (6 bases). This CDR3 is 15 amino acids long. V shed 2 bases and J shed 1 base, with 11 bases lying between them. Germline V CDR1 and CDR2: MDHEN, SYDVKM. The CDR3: CASSLASAGQETQYF. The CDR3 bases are TGTGCCAGCAGTTTAGCCTCAGCGGGCCAAGAGACCCAGTACTTC.

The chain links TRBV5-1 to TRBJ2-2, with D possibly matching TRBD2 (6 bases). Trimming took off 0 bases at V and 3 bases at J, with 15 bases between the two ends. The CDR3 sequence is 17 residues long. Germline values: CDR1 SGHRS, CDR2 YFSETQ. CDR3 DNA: TGCGCCAGCAGCTTGGTTTACGGGGGAGAGTACACCGGGGAGCTGTTTTTT. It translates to CASSLVYGGEYTGELFF.

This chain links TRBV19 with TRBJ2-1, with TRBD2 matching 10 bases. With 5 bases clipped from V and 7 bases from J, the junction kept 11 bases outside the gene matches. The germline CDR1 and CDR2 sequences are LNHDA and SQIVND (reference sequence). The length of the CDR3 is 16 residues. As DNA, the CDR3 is TGTGCCAGTAGTGCTCGGACTAGCGGAGACCCAAATGAGCAGTTCTTC. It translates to CASSARTSGDPNEQFF.

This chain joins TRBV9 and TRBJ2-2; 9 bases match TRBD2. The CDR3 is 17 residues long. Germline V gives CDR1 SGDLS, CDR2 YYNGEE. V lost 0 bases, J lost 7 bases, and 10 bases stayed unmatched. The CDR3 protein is CASSVDSGRPPGGELFF. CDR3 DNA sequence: TGTGCCAGCAGCGTAGACAGCGGGAGGCCCCCAGGCGGGGAGCTGTTTTTT.